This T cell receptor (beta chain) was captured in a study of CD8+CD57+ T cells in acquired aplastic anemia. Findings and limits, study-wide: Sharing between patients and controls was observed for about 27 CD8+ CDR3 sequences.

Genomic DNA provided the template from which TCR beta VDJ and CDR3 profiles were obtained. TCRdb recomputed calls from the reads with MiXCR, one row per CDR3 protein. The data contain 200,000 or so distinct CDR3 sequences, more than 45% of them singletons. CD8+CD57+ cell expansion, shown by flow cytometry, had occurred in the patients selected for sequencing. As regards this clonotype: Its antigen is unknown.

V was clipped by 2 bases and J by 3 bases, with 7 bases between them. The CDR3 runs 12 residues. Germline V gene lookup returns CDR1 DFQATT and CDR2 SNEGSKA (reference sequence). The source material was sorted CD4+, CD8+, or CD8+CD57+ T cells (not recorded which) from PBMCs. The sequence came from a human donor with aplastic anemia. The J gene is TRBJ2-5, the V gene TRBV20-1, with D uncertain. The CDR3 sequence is CSARRAEETQYF. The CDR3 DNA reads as TGCAGTGCTAGAAGGGCAGAAGAGACCCAGTACTTC.